Listed below are T cell receptor beta chains from one sample, sequenced in a study of cytomegalovirus exposure and HLA in healthy donors. Libraries were prepared by immunoSEQ multiplex PCR; TCRdb keeps only in-frame clonotypes and omits some of them. This table holds 200,000 or so clones, about 78% found once. Sequenced input: PBMCs. The receptor set was obtained from a woman in her twenties or thirties in good health and CMV-seronegative. Both conserved end residues are trimmed from each CDR3. D genes are given only for firm matches.

d_call,j_call,v_call,cdr3_aa
TRBD1,TRBJ2-7,TRBV27,ASSLFATGESYEQY
TRBD1,TRBJ1-5,TRBV27,ASSLGTGVSNQPQH
NA,TRBJ1-2,TRBV9,ASSATAGERGYP
TRBD2,TRBJ2-5,TRBV4-1,ASSYSGSRGEVTQY
NA,TRBJ1-2,TRBV7-9,ASSRGSNYGYT
TRBD1,TRBJ2-2,TRBV19,ASIPAWTGGGGELF
TRBD1,TRBJ1-3,TRBV5-1,ASSSEQGADGNTIY
TRBD2,TRBJ2-5,TRBV9,ASSVQLGGETQY
NA,TRBJ1-4,TRBV1,TSTPHRLNEKLF
NA,TRBJ1-2,TRBV2,ASTKLRDKYYGYT
TRBD1,TRBJ1-5,TRBV6-1,ASSEGQGGGNQPQH
NA,TRBJ2-7,TRBV30,AWSDPPGYEQY
TRBD1,TRBJ1-2,TRBV6-6,ASSWDSTLYGYT
TRBD2,TRBJ2-2,TRBV28,ASSLWQLAGGPGELF
NA,TRBJ2-3,TRBV11-2,ASSLWLASDTQY
TRBD1,TRBJ1-2,TRBV12-5,ASGFYPPQGAYGYT